This T cell receptor (beta chain) stems from a study of blood T cell repertoires in COVID-19. Study overall: Collection of acute and convalescent COVID-19 samples took place in the United States, Italy and Spain. PBMCs, B-cell-depleted T cells, or T cells provided the cDNA or gDNA that made up the material.

Trimming cost V 5 bases and J 7 bases, with 17 bases left between them. Germline CDR1 and CDR2: MDHEN and SYDVKM. CDR3 length: 15 amino acids. Authors' methods: Reference gene primer amplification in the assay estimated nucleated cell counts. Some clones are missing from TCRdb's copy, which holds only in-frame ones; the method was immunoSEQ multiplex PCR. Clonal size and the V and J genes are those of that table, whereas D and trimming came from the DNA. The table has 150,000 to 200,000 clones, over 65% seen once. Input material: peripheral blood. The TCR originated in a woman aged 80 or older with acute or convalescent COVID-19. V is TRBV28 and J is TRBJ1-4; the D is unclear. The CDR3 loop is CASSGLTSRGEKLFF. For the CDR3, the DNA is TGTGCCAGCAGTGGATTGACATCCCGGGGTGAAAAACTGTTTTTT.